This note documents a single T cell receptor (beta chain) sequence. Its specificity is unknown. Trimming cost V 4 bases and J 4 bases; bases outside gene matches: 8. Per germline, CDR1 SGHDT and CDR2 YYEEEE. The CDR3 contains 15 residues. Arm-PCR of CDR3 regions and iRepertoire HTBI primers were used to build TCR beta libraries. TCRdb reanalysed the multiplex PCR reads using MiXCR and keeps one entry per CDR3 protein. The sample holds hundreds of thousands of distinct CDR3 sequences, under 25% seen once. The sample originates from a study of regulatory T cells in long-lasting Graves disease. Time point: persistent/refractory GD, antithyroid drugs over 5 years with positive TRAb. The TCR library was made from RNA that had been extracted from PBMCs in TRIzol. Study-wide findings and caveats: Newly diagnosed disease favored TRBV20-1 and TRBJ2-1 over persistent disease.

The sample in question was peripheral blood mononuclear cells (PBMCs), obtained when the disease was refractory, from a patient treated with antithyroid drugs. The receptor comes from a female donor with Graves disease. J is TRBJ1-5 and V is TRBV5-6; 7 positions match TRBD1. The CDR3 region has the DNA TGTGCCAGCAGCAGGACAGGACGAAAAAATCAGCCCCAGCATTTT. As protein: CASSRTGRKNQPQHF.